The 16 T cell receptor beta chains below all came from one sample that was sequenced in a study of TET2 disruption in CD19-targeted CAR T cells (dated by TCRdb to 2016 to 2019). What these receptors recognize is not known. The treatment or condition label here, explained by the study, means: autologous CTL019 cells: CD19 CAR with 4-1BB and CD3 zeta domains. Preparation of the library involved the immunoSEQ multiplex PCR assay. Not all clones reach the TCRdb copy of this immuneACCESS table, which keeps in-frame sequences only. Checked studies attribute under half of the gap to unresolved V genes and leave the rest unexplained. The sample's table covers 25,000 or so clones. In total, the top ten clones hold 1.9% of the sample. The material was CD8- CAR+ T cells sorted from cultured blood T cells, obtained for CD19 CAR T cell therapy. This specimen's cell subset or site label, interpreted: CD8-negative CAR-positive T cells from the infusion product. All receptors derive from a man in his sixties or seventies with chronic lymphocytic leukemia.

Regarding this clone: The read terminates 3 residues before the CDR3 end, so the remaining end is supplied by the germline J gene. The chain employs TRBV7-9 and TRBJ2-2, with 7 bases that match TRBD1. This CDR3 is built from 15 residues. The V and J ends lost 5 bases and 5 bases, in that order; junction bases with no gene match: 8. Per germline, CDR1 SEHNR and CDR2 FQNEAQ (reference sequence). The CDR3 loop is CASSPGQIRTGELFF. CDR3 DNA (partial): TGTGCCAGCAGCCCGGGACAGATCAGGACCGGGGAG.

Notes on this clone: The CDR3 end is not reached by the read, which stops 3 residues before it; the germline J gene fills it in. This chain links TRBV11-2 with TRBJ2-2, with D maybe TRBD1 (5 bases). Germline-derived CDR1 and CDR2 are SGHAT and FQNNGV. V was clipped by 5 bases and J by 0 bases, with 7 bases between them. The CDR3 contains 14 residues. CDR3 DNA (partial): TGTGCCAGCAGCCGACAGACGAACACCGGGGAG. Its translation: CASSRQTNTGE. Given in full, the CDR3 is CASSRQTNTGELFF.

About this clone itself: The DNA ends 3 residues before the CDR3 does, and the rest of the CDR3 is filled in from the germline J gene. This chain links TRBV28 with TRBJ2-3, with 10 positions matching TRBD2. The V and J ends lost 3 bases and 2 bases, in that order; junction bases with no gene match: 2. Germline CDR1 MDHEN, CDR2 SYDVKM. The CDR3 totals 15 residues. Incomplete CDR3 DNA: TGTGCCAGCAGTTTCGGGACTAGCGCCACAGATACG. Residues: CASSFGTSATDT. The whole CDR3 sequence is CASSFGTSATDTQYF.

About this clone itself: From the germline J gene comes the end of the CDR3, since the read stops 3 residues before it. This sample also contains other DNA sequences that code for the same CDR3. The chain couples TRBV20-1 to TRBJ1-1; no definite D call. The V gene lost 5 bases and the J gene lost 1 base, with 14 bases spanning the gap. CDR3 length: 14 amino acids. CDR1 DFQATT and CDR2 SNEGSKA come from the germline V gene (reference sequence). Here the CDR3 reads CSALEISTNTEAFF. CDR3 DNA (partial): TGCAGTGCTCTAGAGATCTCGACGAACACTGAA.

CDR3 residues: CSARDLAEFYGYTF. The covered CDR3 bases are TGCAGTGCTAGAGATCTTGCGGAATTCTATGGC. The chain carries TRBV20-1 and TRBJ1-2; no definite D call. Read coverage stops 3 residues before the CDR3 terminus; the germline J gene supplies the remainder. Trimming left V 0 bases short and J 4 bases short, with 12 bases between. CDR1 DFQATT and CDR2 SNEGSKA come from the germline V gene (reference sequence). This CDR3 comprises 14 residues.

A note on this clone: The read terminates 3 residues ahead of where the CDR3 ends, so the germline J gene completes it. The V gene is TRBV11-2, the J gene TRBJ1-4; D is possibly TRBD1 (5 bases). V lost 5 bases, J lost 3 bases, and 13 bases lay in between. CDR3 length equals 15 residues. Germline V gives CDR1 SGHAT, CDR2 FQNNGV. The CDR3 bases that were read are TGTGCCAGCAGCGTATCCCGGGGGGCTAATGAAAAA. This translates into CASSVSRGANEK. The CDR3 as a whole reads CASSVSRGANEKLFF.

The covered CDR3 bases are TGTGCTAGTGGTTCCTTCACAGATACG. Translating gives CASGSFTDT. The CDR3 in its entirety is CASGSFTDTQYF. This rearrangement joins TRBV12-5 to TRBJ2-3, with no clear D. The read terminates 3 residues before the CDR3 end, so the remaining end is supplied by the germline J gene. Trimming removed 4 bases at V and 2 bases at J, with 4 bases between. Germline V gene data show CDR1 as LGHNT and CDR2 as FRNRAP. This CDR3 is 12 amino acids long.

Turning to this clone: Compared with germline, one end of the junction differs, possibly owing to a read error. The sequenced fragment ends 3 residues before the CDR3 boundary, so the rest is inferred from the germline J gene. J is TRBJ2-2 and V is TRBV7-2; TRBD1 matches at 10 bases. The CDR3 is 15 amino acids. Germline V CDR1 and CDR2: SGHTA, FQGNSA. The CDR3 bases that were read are TGTGCCAGCAGCCTAGCCGGGACAGGGGCCGGGGAG. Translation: CASSLAGTGAGE. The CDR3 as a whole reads CASSLAGTGAGELFF. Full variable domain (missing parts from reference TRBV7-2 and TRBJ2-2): GAGVSQSPSNKVTEKGKDVELRCDPISGHTALYWYRQSLGQGLEFLIYFQGNSAPDKSGLPSDRFSAERTGGSVSTLTIQRTQQEDSAVYLCASSLAGTGAGELFFGEGSRLTVL.

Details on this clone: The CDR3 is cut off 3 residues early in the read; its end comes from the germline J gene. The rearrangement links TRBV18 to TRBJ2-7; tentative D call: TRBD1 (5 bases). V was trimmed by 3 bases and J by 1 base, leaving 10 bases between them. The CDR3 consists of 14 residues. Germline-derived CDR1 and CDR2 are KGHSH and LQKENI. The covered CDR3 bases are TGTGCCAGCTCACCTCCGACAGTTTCCTACGAG. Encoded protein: CASSPPTVSYE. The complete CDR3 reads CASSPPTVSYEQYF.

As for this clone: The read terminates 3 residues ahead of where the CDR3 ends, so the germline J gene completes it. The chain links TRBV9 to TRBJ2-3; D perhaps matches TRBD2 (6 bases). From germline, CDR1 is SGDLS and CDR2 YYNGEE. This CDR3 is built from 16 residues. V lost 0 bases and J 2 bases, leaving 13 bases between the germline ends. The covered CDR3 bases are TGTGCCAGCAGCGTAGACAGCGGGTATAACACAGATACG. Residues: CASSVDSGYNTDT. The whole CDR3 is CASSVDSGYNTDTQYF.

The part of the CDR3 DNA that was read is TGTGCCAGCTCACTTACGGGACAGACCTACGAA. This gives the protein CASSLTGQTYE. The full CDR3 reads CASSLTGQTYEAFF. The J gene is TRBJ1-1, the V gene TRBV18; TRBD1 matches 7 bases. The read ends 3 residues shy of where the CDR3 ends; the end is completed using the germline J gene. The CDR3 length is 14 residues. Germline V gives CDR1 KGHSH, CDR2 LQKENI. The entire variable domain, with the rest obtained from reference TRBV18 and TRBJ1-1, is as follows: NAGVMQNPRHLVRRRGQEARLRCSPMKGHSHVYWYRQLPEEGLKFMVYLQKENIIDESGMPKERFSAEFPKEGPSILRIQQVVRGDSAAYFCASSLTGQTYEAFFGQGTRLTVV.

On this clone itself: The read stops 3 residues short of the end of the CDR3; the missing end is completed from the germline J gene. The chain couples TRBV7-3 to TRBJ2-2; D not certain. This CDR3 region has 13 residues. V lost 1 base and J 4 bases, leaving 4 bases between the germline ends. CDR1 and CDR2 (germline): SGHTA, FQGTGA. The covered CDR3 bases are TGTGCCAGCAGCTTAAGTAGCACCGGGGAG. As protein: CASSLSSTGE. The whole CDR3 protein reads CASSLSSTGELFF.

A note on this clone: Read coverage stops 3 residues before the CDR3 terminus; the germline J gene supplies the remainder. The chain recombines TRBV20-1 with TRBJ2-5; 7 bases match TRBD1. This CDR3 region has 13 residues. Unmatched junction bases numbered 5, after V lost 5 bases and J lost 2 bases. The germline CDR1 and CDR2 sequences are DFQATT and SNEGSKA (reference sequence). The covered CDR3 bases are TGCAGTGCTCCGGACAGGACTCAAGAGACC. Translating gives CSAPDRTQET. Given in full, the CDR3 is CSAPDRTQETQYF.

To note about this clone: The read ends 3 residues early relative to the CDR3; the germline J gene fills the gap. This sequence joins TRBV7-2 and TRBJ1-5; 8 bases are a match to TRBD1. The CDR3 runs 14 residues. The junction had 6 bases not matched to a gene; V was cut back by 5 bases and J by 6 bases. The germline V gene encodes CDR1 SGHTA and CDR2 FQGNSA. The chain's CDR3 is CASSGQGGTQPQHF. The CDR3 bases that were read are TGTGCCAGCAGCGGACAGGGTGGGACTCAGCCC.

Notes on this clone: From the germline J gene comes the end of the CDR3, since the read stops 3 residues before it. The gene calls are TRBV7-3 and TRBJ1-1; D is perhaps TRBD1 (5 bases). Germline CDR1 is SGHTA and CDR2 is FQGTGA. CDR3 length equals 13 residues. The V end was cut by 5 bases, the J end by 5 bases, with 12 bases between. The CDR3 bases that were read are TGTGCCAGCAGCCGACGACAGAGGACTGAA. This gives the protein CASSRRQRTE. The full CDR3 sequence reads CASSRRQRTEAFF.

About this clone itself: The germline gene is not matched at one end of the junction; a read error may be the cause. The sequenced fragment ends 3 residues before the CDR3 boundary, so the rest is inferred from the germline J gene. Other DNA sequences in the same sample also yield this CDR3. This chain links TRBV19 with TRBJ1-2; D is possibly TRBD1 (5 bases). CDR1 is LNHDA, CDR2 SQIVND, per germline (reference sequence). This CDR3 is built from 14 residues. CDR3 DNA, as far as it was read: TGTGCCAGTAGTGCCCAAGGTAGGGGCTATGGT. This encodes CASSAQGRGYG. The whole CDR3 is CASSAQGRGYGYTF.